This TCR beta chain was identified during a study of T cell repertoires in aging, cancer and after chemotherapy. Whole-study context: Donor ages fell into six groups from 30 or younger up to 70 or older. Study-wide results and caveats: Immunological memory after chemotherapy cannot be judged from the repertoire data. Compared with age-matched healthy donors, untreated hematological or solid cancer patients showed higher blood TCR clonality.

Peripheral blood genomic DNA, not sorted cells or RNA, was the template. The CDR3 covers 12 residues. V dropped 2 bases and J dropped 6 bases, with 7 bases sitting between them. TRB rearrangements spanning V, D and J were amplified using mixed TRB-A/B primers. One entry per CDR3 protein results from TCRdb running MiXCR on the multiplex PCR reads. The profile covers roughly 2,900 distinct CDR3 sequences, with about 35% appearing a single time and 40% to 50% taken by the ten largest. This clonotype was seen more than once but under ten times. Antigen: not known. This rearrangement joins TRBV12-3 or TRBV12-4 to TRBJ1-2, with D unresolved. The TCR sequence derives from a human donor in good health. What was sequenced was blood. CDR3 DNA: TGTGCCAGCAGTTTACAAGGTCATGGCTACACCTTC. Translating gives CASSLQGHGYTF.